The 3 T cell receptor beta chains listed next were all sequenced from one sample in a study of T cell repertoires in cytomegalovirus infection. TCRdb processed the reads anew with MiXCR; each CDR3 protein has one entry. The sample lists fewer than 400,000 distinct CDR3 sequences; around 18% were seen once. Sequencing was performed on PBMCs. Every receptor here comes from a human donor in good health (CMV status not recorded). Some clones in this sample may be carry-over from other donors' samples.

The table lists this clonotype with a few counts. The gene calls are TRBV7-7 and TRBJ2-5, with D possibly being TRBD1 (6 bases). Germline assignment: CDR1 SSHAT and CDR2 FNYEAQ (reference sequence). The CDR3 totals 13 residues. The V end was cut by 5 bases, the J end by 3 bases, with 10 bases between. The CDR3 nucleotides read TGTGCCAGCAGCGATGGACAGAAAGAGACCCAGTACTTC. It encodes CASSDGQKETQYF.

This clonotype turned up a few times. The chain has TRBV12-3 or TRBV12-4 and TRBJ2-7; D may correspond to TRBD1 or TRBD2 (5 bases each). Trimming shortened V by 7 bases and J by 4 bases, and 23 bases separated the two germline ends. CDR3 size: 16 residues. The CDR3 is CASTLGRGRGPYEQYF. The CDR3 region has the DNA TGTGCCAGCACCTTGGGGCGCGGACGCGGGCCGTACGAGCAGTACTTC.

The chain joins TRBV2 to TRBJ2-2; 9 nucleotides match TRBD1. J gave up 5 bases and V 6 bases, and 4 bases lay outside the gene matches. Germline V gives CDR1 SNHLY, CDR2 FYNNEI. The CDR3 runs 14 residues. The CDR3 loop reads CASRKGQGTGELFF. The DNA of the CDR3 is TGTGCCAGCAGGAAGGGACAGGGTACCGGGGAGCTGTTTTTT. Combining the CDR3 with reference TRBV2 and TRBJ2-2 gives the whole variable domain EPEVTQTPSHQVTQMGQEVILRCVPISNHLYFYWYRQILGQKVEFLVSFYNNEISEKSEIFDDQFSVERPDGSNFTLKIRSTKLEDSAMYFCASRKGQGTGELFFGEGSRLTVL.